These T cell receptor beta chains were read from a single sample in a study of vaccination effects on CD4 cells after COVID-19. Sequencing was performed with immunoSEQ multiplex PCR; in TCRdb, only in-frame clones are kept and a portion is missing. The sample carries 40,000 to 45,000 clones, around 80% recorded once. These receptors' targets are unknown. Sequencing used CD4+ T cells from PBMCs cultured with SARS-CoV-2 spike peptides, obtained before COVID-19 vaccination. These receptor sequences come from a human donor who received a COVID-19 vaccine. Both conserved end residues are part of each CDR3. The D gene is left open where the match is weak. The size field is filled for only some rows; it gives once, few, many or a size class.

d_gene,j_gene,v_gene,abundance,CDR3nt,CDR3aa
.,TRBJ1-5,TRBV6-5,.,TGTGCCAGCAGGAGGGTCCTCAATCAGCCCCAGCATTTT,CASRRVLNQPQHF
.,TRBJ1-2,TRBV3-1/TRBV3-2,.,TGTGCCAGCAGCCCTACCACGACAGCTGGCTACACCTTC,CASSPTTTAGYTF
.,TRBJ1-5,TRBV6-5,once,TGTGCCAGCAGTCGGCAGGGTTATGGAAATCAGCCCCAGCATTTT,CASSRQGYGNQPQHF
TRBD2,TRBJ2-1,TRBV3-1/TRBV3-2,.,TGTGCCAGCAGACCCGATGGCGGGGGGGCTTTACATGAGCAGTTCTTC,CASRPDGGGALHEQFF
TRBD2,TRBJ2-1,TRBV6-6,.,TGTGCCAGCGGCGGAACTAGCGGTGCCAATGAGCAGTTCTTC,CASGGTSGANEQFF
TRBD2,TRBJ2-1,TRBV30,.,TGTGCCTGGAGTGTATTGAGTAGCGGGGGGGCACGGCAGTTCTTC,CAWSVLSSGGARQFF
TRBD2,TRBJ2-1,TRBV30,.,TGTGCCTGGAGCGCCGGGGGGACCTACAATGAGCAGTTCTTC,CAWSAGGTYNEQFF
.,TRBJ2-6,TRBV24-1,few,TGTGCCACCAGTGACTCTCCGGGACGGCCTTCTTCGGGGGCCAACGTCCTGACTTTC,CATSDSPGRPSSGANVLTF
.,TRBJ2-3,TRBV6-1,.,TGTGCCAGCAGTGACGACTCTCCCCGGACGCAGTATTTT,CASSDDSPRTQYF
.,TRBJ2-3,TRBV29-1,.,TGCAGCGTTGAAGATGCCCGGACTGGCACAGATACGCAGTATTTT,CSVEDARTGTDTQYF
TRBD2,TRBJ2-1,TRBV7-8,.,TGTGCCAGCAGCTGGGGACTAGCGGGGGAAAATGAGCAGTTCTTC,CASSWGLAGENEQFF
.,TRBJ1-4,TRBV10-3,few,TGTGCCATCAGTGCGGCAGCTCCTAATGAAAAACTGTTTTTT,CAISAAAPNEKLFF
.,TRBJ1-2,TRBV7-2,.,TGTGCCAGCAGCTTATCAGGGTGGGTGGGCTACACCTTC,CASSLSGWVGYTF
TRBD1,TRBJ1-2,TRBV4-1,.,TGCGCCAGCAGCCAAGACCCGGACAGGGGCCTCTATGGCTACACCTTC,CASSQDPDRGLYGYTF
.,TRBJ1-1,TRBV10-3,.,TGTGCCATCAGTGATCCGGATTTGAACACTGAAGCTTTCTTT,CAISDPDLNTEAFF
TRBD1,TRBJ1-1,TRBV4-1,few,TGCGCCAGCAGCCAATATGGACAGGGCTTGACTGAAGCTTTCTTT,CASSQYGQGLTEAFF
TRBD1,TRBJ1-4,TRBV29-1,.,TGCAGCGTTGATGGACAGGGGGCAGGTGAAAAACTGTTTTTT,CSVDGQGAGEKLFF
.,TRBJ2-3,TRBV6-5,.,TGTGCCAGCTCGGGGGTCCTAGACCCAGATACGCAGTATTTT,CASSGVLDPDTQYF
TRBD1,TRBJ2-3,TRBV19,.,TGTGCCAGTAGTATGTCTCCGGGACAGGGGATACATACGCAGTATTTT,CASSMSPGQGIHTQYF
.,TRBJ1-2,TRBV28,.,TGTGCCAGCAGTCCTATTGGGGGGGAAGGCTATGGCTACACCTTC,CASSPIGGEGYGYTF
TRBD1,TRBJ1-2,TRBV7-2,.,TGTGCCAGCAGCTGGCGGAGGGGGCAATCCTACACCTTC,CASSWRRGQSYTF
.,TRBJ2-5,TRBV10-3,.,TGTGCCATCAGTGGTGGGGAAGAGACCCAGTACTTC,CAISGGEETQYF
.,TRBJ1-1,TRBV6-1,.,TGTGCCAGCAGTGACGAGGGCCTGGTTGGCACTGAAGCTTTCTTT,CASSDEGLVGTEAFF
.,TRBJ1-1,TRBV5-8,.,TGTGCCACTCGGGGTACTGAAGCTTTCTTT,CATRGTEAFF
.,TRBJ2-3,TRBV5-6,.,TGTGCCAGCAGCTTGTCCCCTCCAGTTCTGACGCAGTATTTT,CASSLSPPVLTQYF
.,TRBJ1-2,TRBV4-1,.,TGCGCCAGCAGCCAAGAACCCGCGGTGGGGGTTGGCTACACCTTC,CASSQEPAVGVGYTF